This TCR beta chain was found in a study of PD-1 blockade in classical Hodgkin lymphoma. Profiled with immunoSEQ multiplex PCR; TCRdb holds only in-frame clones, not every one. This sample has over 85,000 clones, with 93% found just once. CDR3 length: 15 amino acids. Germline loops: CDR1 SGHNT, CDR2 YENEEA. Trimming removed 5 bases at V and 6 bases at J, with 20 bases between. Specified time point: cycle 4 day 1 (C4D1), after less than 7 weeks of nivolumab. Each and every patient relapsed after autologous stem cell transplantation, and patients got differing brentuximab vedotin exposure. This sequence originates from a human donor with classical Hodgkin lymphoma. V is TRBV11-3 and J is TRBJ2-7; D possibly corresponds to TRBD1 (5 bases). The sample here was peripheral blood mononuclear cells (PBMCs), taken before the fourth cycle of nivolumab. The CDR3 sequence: CASSQGRRANGEQYF. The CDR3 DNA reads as TGTGCCAGCAGCCAAGGGCGCAGGGCGAATGGCGAGCAGTACTTC.